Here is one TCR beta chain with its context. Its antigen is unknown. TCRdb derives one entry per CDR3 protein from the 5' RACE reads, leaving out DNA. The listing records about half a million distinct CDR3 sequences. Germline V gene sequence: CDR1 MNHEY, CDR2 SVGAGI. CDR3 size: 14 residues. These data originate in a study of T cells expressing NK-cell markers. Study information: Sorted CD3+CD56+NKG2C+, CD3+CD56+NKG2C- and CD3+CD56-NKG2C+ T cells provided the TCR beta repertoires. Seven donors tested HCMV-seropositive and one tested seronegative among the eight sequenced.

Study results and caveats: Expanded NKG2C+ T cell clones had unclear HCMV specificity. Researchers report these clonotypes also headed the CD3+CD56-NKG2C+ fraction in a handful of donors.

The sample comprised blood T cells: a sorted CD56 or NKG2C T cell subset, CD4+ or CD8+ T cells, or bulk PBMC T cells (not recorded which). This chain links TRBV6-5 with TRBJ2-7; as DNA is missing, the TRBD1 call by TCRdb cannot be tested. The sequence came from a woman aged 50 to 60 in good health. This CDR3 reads CASRAGQGAYEQYF.